The 3 T cell receptor beta chains listed next were all sequenced from one sample in a study of blood T cell repertoires in COVID-19. Assay: immunoSEQ multiplex PCR; the TCRdb copy retains only in-frame clones and omits some. The table has some 150,000 clones, about 83% seen once. Sequencing was done on a sample of PBMCs or T cells enriched from blood (not recorded which). All receptors come from a woman aged 45-60 years who had been exposed to COVID-19.

The chain has TRBV18 and TRBJ1-5; the match to TRBD1 covers 8 bases. The CDR3 loop spans 16 amino acids. CDR1 KGHSH and CDR2 LQKENI come from the germline V gene. The trim removed 3 bases at V and 4 bases at J, leaving 8 bases unmatched. CDR3 nucleotide sequence: TGTGCCAGCTCACCTAGGTCCGGACAGGGAAATCAGCCCCAGCATTTT. This translates into CASSPRSGQGNQPQHF.

This chain connects TRBV3-1 (or the pseudogene TRBV3-2) to TRBJ2-7; the D is unclear. The CDR3 has 13 amino acids. In germline, CDR1 is LGHDT, CDR2 YNNKEL (reference sequence). Trimming cost V 1 base and J 4 bases, with 8 bases left between them. The CDR3 sequence: CASSQVTSYEQYF. The DNA of the CDR3 is TGTGCCAGCAGCCAAGTAACGAGTTACGAGCAGTACTTC.

V is TRBV11-2 and J is TRBJ2-7; no reliable D call. The CDR3 extends over 13 amino acids. V was trimmed by 1 base and J by 3 bases, leaving 7 bases between them. In germline, CDR1 is SGHAT, CDR2 FQNNGV. This CDR3 is CASSLGLLYEQYF. The CDR3 DNA reads TGTGCCAGCAGCTTAGGTCTCCTCTACGAGCAGTACTTC.